The entry below gives a single T cell receptor beta chain sequence along with its context. This clonotype has at least ten counts. This receptor's antigen is unknown. No base qualities exist here, and no much larger clone lies one base off it. This specimen belongs to a study of Graves' ophthalmopathy and Graves' hyperthyroidism (dated by TCRdb to the late 2010s). Study-level background: Hyperthyroidism was considered stable if no progression to ophthalmopathy occurred within 18 months of follow-up. Following sample collection, hyperthyroidism patients were given methimazole at a starting dose of 30 mg daily, and ophthalmopathy patients were given high-dose intravenous methylprednisolone. The study used TCR beta repertoire signatures to distinguish Graves' ophthalmopathy from Graves' hyperthyroidism and to predict progression to ophthalmopathy. In total, 135 blood samples were TCR-sequenced: some 43 ophthalmopathy, some 75 hyperthyroidism and approximately 17 hyperthyroidism-to-ophthalmopathy patients. To explore V-J signatures distinguishing ophthalmopathy from hyperthyroidism, a discovery set of some 100 patients (fewer than 45 ophthalmopathy, roughly 56 stable hyperthyroidism) was enrolled. In a handful of hyperthyroidism patients, the T-cell repertoire of thyroid tissue was compared with the T-cell repertoire of blood. The independent validation cohort included about 19 hyperthyroidism patients plus 17 patients who later progressed from hyperthyroidism to ophthalmopathy.

The germline V end is reduced by 2 bases and the J end by 5 bases; junction bases left unmatched: 6. The CDR3 runs 15 residues from the cysteine to the phenylalanine. Kept here is only the CDR3 DNA, which spans 45 bases and is read in frame from base 1. Beyond this particular receptor, the publication reports: Among expanded thyroid clonotypes with frequency above 0.001, most also showed up in blood, which suggests that blood repertoires may reflect the thyroid immune response. In validation, the model predicted ophthalmopathy progression with 70.59% sensitivity and 72.22% specificity; eleven to twelve predicted patients were CT-confirmed with GO in a median of roughly 6.8 months. Sample size was not predetermined statistically, and investigators were not blinded to group allocation. In cross-validation, the 13-signature model distinguished ophthalmopathy from stable hyperthyroidism with just over 85% sensitivity and around 84% specificity, while in the test set the corresponding values were roughly 80% and 75%.

For repertoire sequencing, TCR beta CDR3 regions were amplified from RNA transcripts. HTBI primers and the Qiagen OneStep RT-PCR kit were used in a first-round RT-PCR, which was followed by a second-round multiplex PCR, size selection and purification. Sequencing of the libraries was carried out on an Illumina HiSeq2000 in paired-end mode with 100 bp reads. As for how the authors treated the data: SOAPnuke was used to process the reads, removing any read that contained adapters or uncalled bases, had a mean Phred below 15, or lacked an exact match to the constant primer or identifier. COPE v1.2.5 was used to merge high-quality paired reads. Unique nucleotide sequences were defined as clonotypes and aligned to IMGT TRB V, D and J references using MiTCR v1.1. The analysis was limited to V-J combinations with a frequency above 0.0001, which together covered around 99% of the repertoires. For each V-J combination, a TCR clonal expansion and chaos score was defined as the ratio of F50 clonal expansion to chaos observed in the TCRdist matrix. Welch's t-statistics and random forest were used to reduce features to about 13 V-J combinations, which were fed into a naive Bayes classifier. Thyroid-blood repertoire similarity was quantified with the Morisita-Horn index. Clones were called with MiXCR by TCRdb after fastp trimmed the public reads at Q25, and only in-frame beta chains were retained. Entries are consolidated by CDR3 protein sequence, retaining the most common genes and DNA. TCRdb, not the original authors, processed these V and J calls. The sample table holds over a million distinct CDR3 sequences, of which roughly 35% were seen once. 11% of the sample is in the top ten clones.

Hyperthyroidism patients were newly diagnosed, with disease duration under 2 months, and aged 18 to 65 years. Patients with other autoimmune diseases, uncontrolled infections, pregnancy or lactation were excluded from the study. Diagnosis relied on clinical symptoms, serum thyroxine, TRAb, thyroid ultrasound and orbital computed tomography. Total RNA was extracted with Trizol reagent and quality-checked on an Agilent 2100 Bioanalyzer. Sequencing was done on a sample of peripheral blood or thyroid tissue (not recorded which). The source is an adult man with Graves' hyperthyroidism. The rearrangement combines TRBV12-3 or TRBV12-4 with TRBJ2-5, and TRBD2 matches 9 of the central bases. The CDR3 region reads CASSLWLAGTETQYF. The nucleotides read TGTGCCAGCAGTTTATGGCTAGCGGGGACCGAGACCCAGTACTTC.